Shown below are 21 T cell receptor beta chains from a single sample sequenced in a study of blood T cells in healthy people across ages. With a J-beta primer mix and a sample-barcoded 5' primer, a second PCR ran about 6 to 11 cycles. TCRdb called the 5' RACE reads again in MiXCR, with one record for every CDR3 protein. The table records around 2 million distinct CDR3 sequences, 39% of them present only once. Sequencing used blood. These receptors originate from a human donor in good health.

V gene TRBV29-1 combines with J gene TRBJ2-3, with TRBD1 matching 8 bases. The germline V gene encodes CDR1 SQVTM and CDR2 ANQGSEA. The V and J ends lost 6 bases and 5 bases, in that order; junction bases with no gene match: 10. CDR3 length: 14 amino acids. The CDR3 DNA follows: TGCAGCGTGCAGGACAGGGACTTAGTAGATACGCAGTATTTT. Translating gives CSVQDRDLVDTQYF.

This clonotype was found many times. The chain has TRBV7-2 and TRBJ2-5, with D maybe TRBD1 (6 bases). The V and J ends lost 5 bases and 11 bases respectively, with 18 bases between them. The V gene's germline CDR1 is SGHTA and CDR2 FQGNSA. The CDR3 consists of 13 residues. As DNA, the CDR3 is TGTGCCAGCAGCCAAGAGAGGGGGAGAGAGCAGTACTTC. Translated: CASSQERGREQYF.

J is TRBJ1-4 and V is TRBV4-3; D is unresolved. V shed 4 bases and J shed 8 bases, with 14 bases lying between them. The CDR3 extends over 14 amino acids. Germline loops: CDR1 LGHNA, CDR2 YSLEER. The DNA of the CDR3 is TGCGCCAGCAGCCGACTCCGGGGAGGAGAAAAACTGTTTTTT. As protein: CASSRLRGGEKLFF.

This clonotype occurred many times. V is TRBV6-6 and J is TRBJ2-5, with D unresolved. Germline V gene sequence: CDR1 MNHNY, CDR2 SVGAGI (reference sequence). V lost 5 bases, J lost 1 base, and 14 bases lay in between. The CDR3 contains 15 residues. CDR3 DNA: TGTGCCAGCAGTCAACGGACCCCAGGCCAAGAGACCCAGTACTTC. It codes for CASSQRTPGQETQYF.

The V and J genes are TRBV4-3 and TRBJ1-5; the D is unclear. The CDR3 is 13 amino acids. V shed 0 bases and J shed 6 bases, with 6 bases lying between them. CDR1 is LGHNA, CDR2 YSLEER, per germline. CDR3: CASSQDSSQPQHF. The CDR3 DNA reads TGCGCCAGCAGCCAAGATTCTAGTCAGCCCCAGCATTTT.

The chain joins TRBV27 to TRBJ1-2; 9 bases fit TRBD1. V was clipped by 6 bases and J by 8 bases; unmatched bases: 4. The CDR3 contains 12 residues. Germline lookup yields CDR1 MNHEY and CDR2 SMNVEV (reference sequence). The CDR3 coding sequence is TGTGCCAGCAGGGGACAGGGCGGCGGCTACACCTTC. It codes for CASRGQGGGYTF.

The genes are TRBV7-6 and TRBJ2-7; 9 bases map to TRBD2. With 5 bases clipped from V and 7 bases from J, the junction kept 12 bases outside the gene matches. The CDR3 has 15 residues. Germline loops: CDR1 SGHVS, CDR2 FNYEAQ. The CDR3 nucleotides are TGTGCCAGCAGCCCCTCGGGTAGCGGGGGTCGGGAGCAGTACTTC. Residues: CASSPSGSGGREQYF.

The chain uses TRBV6-6 and TRBJ2-2; D ambiguous. The CDR3 is made up of 15 amino acids. Trimming left V 7 bases short and J 5 bases short, with 17 bases between. Per the germline V gene, CDR1 is MNHNY and CDR2 is SVGAGI (reference sequence). CDR3: CASTKSALGTGELFF. The DNA of the CDR3 is TGTGCCAGCACTAAATCAGCCCTGGGAACCGGGGAGCTGTTTTTT.

This chain links TRBV28 with TRBJ2-7; TRBD2 matches 7 bases. The closer fit of TRBJ2-5 to the DNA end suggests the J call may be wrong. The germline V gene encodes CDR1 MDHEN and CDR2 SYDVKM. The CDR3 spans 12 residues. The CDR3 DNA sequence: TGTGCCAGCTGGGGGGGGAGAGAGACCCAGTACTTC. It yields the protein CASWGGRETQYF.

This sequence joins TRBV7-2 and TRBJ2-6; D assignment may be TRBD1 or TRBD2 (5 bases each). Germline V lookup: CDR1 SGHTA, CDR2 FQGNSA. The CDR3 extends over 17 amino acids. V was shortened by 1 base and J by 2 bases, with 12 bases between the two germline ends. The CDR3 DNA reads as TGTGCCAGCAGCTTAGTGGGACCTATCGCTGGGGCCAACGTCCTGACTTTC. Translation gives CASSLVGPIAGANVLTF.

This rearrangement joins TRBV11-2 to TRBJ2-7; 10 bases fit TRBD1. Germline V gene lookup returns CDR1 SGHAT and CDR2 FQNNGV. The length of the CDR3 is 15 residues. With 8 bases clipped from V and 4 bases from J, the junction kept 11 bases outside the gene matches. CDR3 sequence: CASGRYVGQGYEQYF. The CDR3 DNA follows: TGTGCCAGCGGACGCTATGTGGGACAGGGGTACGAGCAGTACTTC. Variable domain in full (rest from reference TRBV11-2 and TRBJ2-7): EAGVAQSPRYKIIEKRQSVAFWCNPISGHATLYWYQQILGQGPKLLIQFQNNGVVDDSQLPKDRFSAERLKGVDSTLKIQPAKLEDSAVYLCASGRYVGQGYEQYFGPGTRLTVT.

This clonotype was observed a few times. J is TRBJ1-2 and V is TRBV29-1; D is undetermined. This CDR3 region has 14 residues. The V end lost 0 bases, the J end lost 2 bases, and 10 bases lay between the germline ends. In germline, CDR1 is SQVTM, CDR2 ANQGSEA. The CDR3: CSVEDRGINYGYTF. DNA for the CDR3: TGCAGCGTTGAAGATCGAGGGATCAACTATGGCTACACCTTC.

In this sample, this clonotype turned up many times. The rearrangement uses TRBV7-9 and TRBJ1-2, with 7 bases matching TRBD1. Trimming removed 3 bases from V and 4 bases from J; junction bases left unmatched: 5. This CDR3 is built from 14 residues. Germline V gene lookup returns CDR1 SEHNR and CDR2 FQNEAQ (reference sequence). The CDR3: CASSFRGTGYGYTF. The CDR3 bases are TGTGCCAGCAGCTTCAGGGGGACGGGCTATGGCTACACCTTC.

This clonotype showed up just a few times. The rearrangement uses TRBV10-3 and TRBJ2-5; D is perhaps TRBD1 (5 bases). Germline V gene sequence: CDR1 ENHRY, CDR2 SYGVKD. This CDR3 spans 13 amino acids. Trimming took off 4 bases at V and 3 bases at J, with 9 bases between the two ends. The CDR3 nucleotides read TGTGCCATCAGTGTCGGCAGGGAAGAGACCCAGTACTTC. It specifies CAISVGREETQYF.

This clonotype has ten or more counts. This sequence joins TRBV7-2 and TRBJ2-3; D is ambiguous. Trimming left V 1 base short and J 2 bases short, with 7 bases between. Germline values: CDR1 SGHTA, CDR2 FQGNSA. The CDR3 runs 14 residues. The CDR3 spells CASSLGRVTDTQYF. CDR3 in DNA: TGTGCCAGCAGCTTAGGTCGGGTCACAGATACGCAGTATTTT.

The chain combines TRBV4-2 with TRBJ2-6; D gene ambiguous. V dropped 0 bases and J dropped 4 bases, with 7 bases sitting between them. Looked up from germline, CDR1 is LGHNA and CDR2 is YNFKEQ. There are 15 residues in the CDR3. DNA of the CDR3: TGTGCCAGCAGCCAAGATCCAGCGGGGGCCAACGTCCTGACTTTC. This encodes CASSQDPAGANVLTF.

The chain carries TRBV5-1 and TRBJ2-5; 8 bases fit TRBD2. CDR1 and CDR2 from the germline V gene are SGHRS and YFSETQ. V lost 4 bases to trimming and J lost 4 bases; unmatched junction nucleotides: 6. This CDR3 is built from 14 residues. In DNA, the CDR3 is TGCGCCAGCAGCGACGGGGGGGCCTCAGAGACCCAGTACTTC. Translated, it gives CASSDGGASETQYF.

This chain links TRBV20-1 with TRBJ2-7; D is perhaps TRBD1 (5 bases). V lost 0 bases and J lost 4, with 13 bases in between. The CDR3 is 14 amino acids. Germline V gene data show CDR1 as DFQATT and CDR2 as SNEGSKA (reference sequence). CDR3 nucleotides: TGCAGTGCTAGAGATCAAGGGGCACGTTACGAGCAGTACTTC. Its protein is CSARDQGARYEQYF.

This clonotype turned up a few times. The chain links TRBV7-2 to TRBJ2-3; 9 bases are shared with TRBD2. Trimming cost V 1 base and J 2 bases; bases outside gene matches: 10. CDR3 length: 18 residues. Germline V gives CDR1 SGHTA, CDR2 FQGNSA. In nucleotides, the CDR3 is TGTGCCAGCAGCTTAGTCAGCGGGGGGTCGCTATACACAGATACGCAGTATTTT. Its protein product is CASSLVSGGSLYTDTQYF.

V usage is TRBV20-1 and J usage is TRBJ2-3, with TRBD2 identical over 10 bases. The CDR3 consists of 15 residues. The J segment lost 6 bases and the V segment lost 2 bases, leaving 8 bases of the junction unmatched. CDR1 and CDR2 from the germline V gene are DFQATT and SNEGSKA (reference sequence). The CDR3 nucleotides read TGCAGTGCTAGAATATCTAGCGGGGGTGGGGATACGCAGTATTTT. Translation: CSARISSGGGDTQYF.

In DNA, the CDR3 is TGCAGTGCTAAAAGGGGCCCTGGGACCGGGGAGCTGTTTTTT. It is translated as CSAKRGPGTGELFF. The V and J genes are TRBV20-1 and TRBJ2-2; D perhaps matches TRBD1 (5 bases). The CDR3 is made up of 14 amino acids. V lost 4 bases and J 5 bases, leaving 14 bases between the germline ends. The germline V gene has CDR1 DFQATT and CDR2 SNEGSKA (reference sequence).